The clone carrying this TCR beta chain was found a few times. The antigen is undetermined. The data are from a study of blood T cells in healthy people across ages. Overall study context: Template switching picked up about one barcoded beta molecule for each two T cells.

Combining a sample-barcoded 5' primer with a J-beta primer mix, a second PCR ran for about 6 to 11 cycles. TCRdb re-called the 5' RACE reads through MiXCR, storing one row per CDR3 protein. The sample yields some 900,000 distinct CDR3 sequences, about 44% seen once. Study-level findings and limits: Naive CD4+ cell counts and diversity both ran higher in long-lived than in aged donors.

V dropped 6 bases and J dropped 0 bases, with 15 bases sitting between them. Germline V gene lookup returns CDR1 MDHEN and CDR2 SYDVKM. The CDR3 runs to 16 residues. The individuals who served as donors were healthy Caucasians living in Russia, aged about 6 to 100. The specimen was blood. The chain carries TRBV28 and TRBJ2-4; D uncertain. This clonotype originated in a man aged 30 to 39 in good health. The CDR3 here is CASRGTGYPAKNIQYF. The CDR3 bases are TGTGCCAGCAGGGGTACGGGTTACCCAGCCAAAAACATTCAGTACTTC. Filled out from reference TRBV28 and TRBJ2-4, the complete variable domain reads DVKVTQSSRYLVKRTGEKVFLECVQDMDHENMFWYRQDPGLGLRLIYFSYDVKMKEKGDIPEGYSVSREKKERFSLILESASTNQTSMYLCASRGTGYPAKNIQYFGAGTRLSVL.